This T cell receptor (beta chain) was identified in a study of T cells after yellow fever vaccination. Study results and limitations: Abundant clonotypes from the bulk population could get into FACS-sorted repertoires as contaminants. Primary-vaccination clones mostly resurfaced post-booster (roughly 97% CD4, approximately 87% CD8).

Template-switching 5'RACE yielded the TCR cDNA; a universal primer site and UMIs were added in the process. TCRdb called the 5' RACE reads again in MiXCR, with one record for every CDR3 protein. The sample has some 300,000 distinct CDR3 sequences; around 11% are singletons. The sample holds a few counts of this clonotype. What it recognizes is unknown. The CDR3 covers 16 residues. Between the trimmed V and J ends, which lost 0 bases and 0 bases, there was a span of 10 bases. In germline, CDR1 is SGHAT, CDR2 FQNNGV. The chain uses TRBV11-2 and TRBJ2-3; D remains ambiguous. This material consisted of CD4+ T cells sorted from PBMCs, taken 45 days after the yellow fever booster vaccination. The sequence was collected from a young man who received the YFV17D yellow fever vaccine. CDR3 region: CASSLEVGYSTDTQYF. The CDR3 nucleotides are TGTGCCAGCAGCTTAGAGGTGGGCTACAGCACAGATACGCAGTATTTT.